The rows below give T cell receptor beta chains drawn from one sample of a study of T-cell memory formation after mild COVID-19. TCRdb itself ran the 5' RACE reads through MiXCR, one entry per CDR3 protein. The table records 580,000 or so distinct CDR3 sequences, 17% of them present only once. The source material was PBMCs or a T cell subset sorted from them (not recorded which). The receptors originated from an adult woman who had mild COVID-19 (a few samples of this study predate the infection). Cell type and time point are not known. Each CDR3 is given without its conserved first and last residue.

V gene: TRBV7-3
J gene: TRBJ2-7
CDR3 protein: ASSLTRGDEQY

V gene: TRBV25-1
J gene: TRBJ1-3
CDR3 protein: ASSSQDGQPGGYTIY

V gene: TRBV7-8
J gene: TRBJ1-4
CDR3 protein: ASSTTGGIEKLF

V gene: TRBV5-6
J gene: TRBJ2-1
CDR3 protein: ASSLRTSGGTYNEQF

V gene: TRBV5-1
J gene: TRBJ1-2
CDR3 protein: ASSLAGQTNYGYT

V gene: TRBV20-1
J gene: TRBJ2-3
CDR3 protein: SARAGTYTDTQY

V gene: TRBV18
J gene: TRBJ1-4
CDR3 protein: ASSRGVRENEKLF

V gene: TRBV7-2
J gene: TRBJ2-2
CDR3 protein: ASSSPSGSNTGELF

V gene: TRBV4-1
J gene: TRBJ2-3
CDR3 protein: ASSFRLAGDSDTQY

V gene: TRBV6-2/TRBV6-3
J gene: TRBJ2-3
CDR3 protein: ASTNRETDTQY

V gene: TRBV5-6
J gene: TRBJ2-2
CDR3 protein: ASSTGQGEDTGELF

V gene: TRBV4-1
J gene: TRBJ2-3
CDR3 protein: ASSQVATGEFTDTQY